The next 18 T cell receptor beta chains were all read from a single sample in a study of early T cells in non-severe SARS-CoV-2 infection. TCRdb ran MiXCR on the 5' RACE reads and lists one entry per CDR3 protein. The data hold 40,000 to 55,000 distinct CDR3 sequences, with 4% observed a single time. The sequencing input was whole blood. Source of these receptors: an adult who was a healthcare worker with PCR-confirmed SARS-CoV-2 infection or an uninfected control (not recorded which).

Many counts were recorded for this clonotype. V usage is TRBV6-5 and J usage is TRBJ2-2, with 9 nucleotides matching TRBD2. The CDR3 covers 17 residues. V lost 0 bases, J lost 5 bases, and 7 bases stayed unmatched. Germline V gene data show CDR1 as MNHEY and CDR2 as SVGAGI. CDR3 sequence (DNA): TGTGCCAGCAGTTACTCGACAGCGGGAGGATGGACCGGGGAGCTGTTTTTT. It translates to CASSYSTAGGWTGELFF.

This clonotype was seen repeatedly, ten times or more. The gene calls are TRBV18 and TRBJ2-1; maybe TRBD1 (5 bases). CDR3 length: 14 residues. Germline V lookup: CDR1 KGHSH, CDR2 LQKENI. V gave up 3 bases and J gave up 5 bases, with 11 bases separating them. DNA of the CDR3: TGTGCCAGCTCACCCTTCGACAGTAACAATGAGCAGTTCTTC. It is translated as CASSPFDSNNEQFF.

This clonotype has a count of ten or more. The V call is TRBV11-2, the J call TRBJ2-3; D gene ambiguous. Germline loops: CDR1 SGHAT, CDR2 FQNNGV. The germline V and J ends were trimmed by 2 bases and 2 bases, with 5 bases remaining between them. CDR3 length equals 13 residues. The CDR3 DNA sequence: TGTGCCAGCAGCTTAACAAACACAGATACGCAGTATTTT. Translated: CASSLTNTDTQYF.

In its sample, this clonotype was seen many times. J is TRBJ2-2 and V is TRBV5-1; no reliable D call. Germline V CDR1 and CDR2: SGHRS, YFSETQ. The CDR3 has 14 amino acids. Trimming stripped 1 base from V and 3 bases from J, with 7 bases between. The CDR3 DNA is TGCGCCAGCAGCTTGAGTAGGGACACCGGGGAGCTGTTTTTT. Protein product: CASSLSRDTGELFF. Looking up the rest from reference TRBV5-1 and TRBJ2-2 gives the full variable domain: KAGVTQTPRYLIKTRGQQVTLSCSPISGHRSVSWYQQTPGQGLQFLFEYFSETQRNKGNFPGRFSGRQFSNSRSEMNVSTLELGDSALYLCASSLSRDTGELFFGEGSRLTVL.

In its sample, this clonotype was seen many times. The rearrangement joins TRBV7-3 to TRBJ2-1; 9 bases agree with TRBD1. The junction had 10 bases not matched to a gene; V was cut back by 6 bases and J by 7 bases. This CDR3 has 15 residues. Per germline, CDR1 SGHTA and CDR2 FQGTGA. The CDR3 nucleotides read TGTGCCAGCAGTTTTTCGGGGACAGGGAGGAATGAGCAGTTCTTC. This codes for CASSFSGTGRNEQFF.

There are many counts of this clonotype. The rearrangement joins TRBV11-1 to TRBJ2-7; 7 nucleotides agree with TRBD1. Trimming took 4 bases from V and 7 from J; bases not matched to a gene: 13. Germline loops: CDR1 SGHAT, CDR2 FQDESV (reference sequence). The CDR3 consists of 15 residues. For the CDR3, the DNA is TGTGCCAGCAGCTCCGAACAGGGGTCATTAGGGGAGCAGTACTTC. The encoded protein is CASSSEQGSLGEQYF.

This clonotype was seen repeatedly, ten times or more. The chain is built from TRBV2 and TRBJ2-7; D is ambiguous. CDR1 and CDR2 from the germline V gene are SNHLY and FYNNEI. V lost 4 bases and J lost 10, with 11 bases in between. This CDR3 spans 11 amino acids. CDR3 in DNA: TGTGCCAGCAGTGTACGTGGATTACAGTACTTC. This codes for CASSVRGLQYF.

This clonotype was recorded many times. The chain uses TRBV5-1 and TRBJ1-6; D might be TRBD1 (5 bases). Germline assignment: CDR1 SGHRS and CDR2 YFSETQ. V was pared by 0 bases and J by 5 bases, with 12 bases between. CDR3 length: 16 residues. CDR3 sequence reads: CASSLGQGRNNSPLHF. CDR3 coding DNA: TGCGCCAGCAGCTTGGGCCAGGGACGGAATAATTCACCCCTCCACTTT.

This clonotype has a count of ten or more. V usage is TRBV19 and J usage is TRBJ2-1; 7 nucleotides align to TRBD2. Trimming at V came to 6 bases and at J to 3 bases, leaving 8 bases not matched to a gene. In germline, CDR1 is LNHDA, CDR2 SQIVND (reference sequence). The CDR3 loop spans 15 amino acids. CDR3 sequence reads: CASRVGGSDYNEQFF. In nucleotides, the CDR3 is TGTGCCAGTAGGGTTGGCGGGAGTGACTACAATGAGCAGTTCTTC.

The chain links TRBV20-1 to TRBJ2-2; 14 bases match TRBD2. The CDR3 covers 15 residues. After removal of 5 bases from V and 3 bases from J, the junction contained 2 bases not matched to a gene. CDR1 and CDR2 from the germline V gene are DFQATT and SNEGSKA (reference sequence). The CDR3 loop reads CSAGTSGGYTGELFF. The CDR3 DNA is TGCAGTGCTGGGACTAGCGGGGGATACACCGGGGAGCTGTTTTTT.

This clonotype was picked up many times. The chain uses TRBV29-1 and TRBJ2-4; 12 bases line up with TRBD2. The CDR3 totals 15 residues. The J segment lost 6 bases and the V segment lost 5 bases, leaving 8 bases of the junction unmatched. Germline-derived CDR1 and CDR2 are SQVTM and ANQGSEA. CDR3 sequence reads: CSVFASGREGNIQYF. The DNA for the CDR3 is TGCAGCGTTTTTGCTAGCGGGAGGGAAGGAAACATTCAGTACTTC. Full variable domain (remainder filled in from reference TRBV29-1 and TRBJ2-4): SAVISQKPSRDICQRGTSLTIQCQVDSQVTMMFWYRQQPGQSLTLIATANQGSEATYESGFVIDKFPISRPNLTFSTLTVSNMSPEDSSIYLCSVFASGREGNIQYFGAGTRLSVL.

This clonotype appeared many times. This chain links TRBV7-9 with TRBJ1-1; no clear D. Trimming took off 7 bases at V and 0 bases at J, with 9 bases between the two ends. Germline V gene sequence: CDR1 SEHNR, CDR2 FQNEAQ (reference sequence). This CDR3 comprises 13 residues. The CDR3 spells CASMGAMNTEAFF. DNA for the CDR3: TGTGCCAGCATGGGCGCCATGAACACTGAAGCTTTCTTT.

This clonotype appeared many times. This chain uses TRBV3-1 with TRBJ1-1; D gene unclear. There are 12 residues in the CDR3. Trimming stripped 3 bases from V and 11 bases from J, with 13 bases between. Germline values: CDR1 LGHDT, CDR2 YNNKEL (reference sequence). CDR3 bases: TGTGCCAGCAGCCAGGCTACAGCGTCGGCTTTCTTT. Its translation: CASSQATASAFF.

At least ten counts were recorded for this clonotype. The chain combines TRBV7-9 with TRBJ2-1; D remains unclear. CDR1 and CDR2 (germline): SEHNR, FQNEAQ (reference sequence). V was trimmed by 3 bases and J by 5 bases, leaving 5 bases between them. The CDR3 covers 12 residues. CDR3 in amino acids: CASSFGDNEQFF. The CDR3 nucleotides read TGTGCCAGCAGCTTTGGAGACAATGAGCAGTTCTTC. Combining the CDR3 with reference TRBV7-9 and TRBJ2-1 gives the whole variable domain DTGVSQNPRHKITKRGQNVTFRCDPISEHNRLYWYRQTLGQGPEFLTYFQNEAQLEKSRLLSDRFSAERPKGSFSTLEIQRTEQGDSAMYLCASSFGDNEQFFGPGTRLTVL.

This clonotype appeared many times. This chain connects TRBV11-2 to TRBJ2-7; the D gene could be TRBD1 or TRBD2 (5 bases each). This CDR3 region has 12 residues. V was pared by 5 bases and J by 6 bases, with 11 bases between. Germline V gives CDR1 SGHAT, CDR2 FQNNGV. The DNA of the CDR3 is TGTGCCAGCAGCCACCTTGGGGGCGAGCAGTACTTC. It codes for CASSHLGGEQYF.

This clonotype came up a few times. The chain is built from TRBV11-2 and TRBJ1-2; no firm D call. Trimming took off 0 bases at V and 2 bases at J, with 4 bases between the two ends. CDR1 is SGHAT and CDR2 is FQNNGV in the germline V gene. The CDR3 spans 13 residues. The DNA for the CDR3 is TGTGCCAGCAGCTTAGAGGGAAACTATGGCTACACCTTC. Amino acids: CASSLEGNYGYTF.

This clonotype was observed at least ten times. V and J are TRBV6-1 and TRBJ1-1; no clear D gene. Germline V lookup: CDR1 MNHNS, CDR2 SASEGT. The germline V and J ends were trimmed by 5 bases and 8 bases, with 15 bases remaining between them. The CDR3 spans 13 residues. The CDR3 loop reads CASSRYLKEEAFF. The CDR3 DNA is TGTGCCAGCAGTCGGTACTTGAAGGAGGAAGCTTTCTTT.

This clonotype was counted between two and nine times. The V and J genes are TRBV28 and TRBJ2-5; 10 nucleotides align to TRBD1. CDR1 is MDHEN, CDR2 SYDVKM, per germline. V lost 6 bases and J lost 3; bases outside the gene matches: 7. The length of the CDR3 is 15 residues. In DNA form, the CDR3 reads TGTGCCAGCAGCCCTCTTGGGACAGGGGAAGAGACCCAGTACTTC. Protein sequence: CASSPLGTGEETQYF.